The present TCR beta chain was sequenced within a study of CD8 T cells in Susac syndrome. From germline, CDR1 is LNHDA and CDR2 SQIVND (reference sequence). The CDR3 is made up of 13 amino acids. Trimming removed 7 bases at V and 3 bases at J, with 10 bases between. From blood CD8+ and CD4+ T cells, TCR beta sequences were generated. Negative isolation yielded the CD8+ and CD4+ T cells, while FACS enriched the TEMRA cells. It was with random hexamers that about 0.45 to 1 ug RNA was reverse transcribed. The immunoSEQ assay covered 54 Vbeta and 13 Jbeta segments for CDR3. MiXCR, applied by TCRdb to the immunoSEQ multiplex PCR reads, yields one record per CDR3 protein. The data contain tens of thousands of distinct CDR3 sequences, just under 95% of them singletons.

V usage is TRBV19 and J usage is TRBJ1-5; the D is unclear. Sequenced: CD8+ T cells from PBMCs. This clonotype was sampled from a human donor in good health. The CDR3 protein is CASTSGFNQPQHF. Here the CDR3 DNA reads TGTGCCAGTACTAGCGGATTCAATCAGCCCCAGCATTTT.